This T cell receptor (beta chain) was recorded in a study of human T cells and chemical hapten exposure. The CDR3 consists of 16 residues. Germline V gives CDR1 SEHNR, CDR2 FQNEAQ (reference sequence). The V end was cut by 7 bases, the J end by 3 bases, with 22 bases between. The study used a library that attached unique molecular identifiers to individual cDNA molecules. One entry per CDR3 protein results from TCRdb running MiXCR on the reads. Of several thousand distinct CDR3 sequences listed, roughly 49% are singletons. Documented treatment: therapeutic diphenylcyclopropenone sensitization with weekly scalp DPC. Prior to application of each patch test, blood was drawn.

The receptor comes from an adult with alopecia areata. Some clones in this sample may be carry-over from other donors' samples. This table probably holds off-target reads from a library built for another chain. This sequence joins TRBV7-9 and TRBJ2-7; D is unresolved. This specimen was whole blood, taken before DPC sensitization or 2, 6, or about 24 weeks after (not recorded which). The DNA of the CDR3 is TGTGCCAGCATTGTCGCAGCCCCCCAACTGAACTACGAGCAGTACTTC. Protein: CASIVAAPQLNYEQYF.